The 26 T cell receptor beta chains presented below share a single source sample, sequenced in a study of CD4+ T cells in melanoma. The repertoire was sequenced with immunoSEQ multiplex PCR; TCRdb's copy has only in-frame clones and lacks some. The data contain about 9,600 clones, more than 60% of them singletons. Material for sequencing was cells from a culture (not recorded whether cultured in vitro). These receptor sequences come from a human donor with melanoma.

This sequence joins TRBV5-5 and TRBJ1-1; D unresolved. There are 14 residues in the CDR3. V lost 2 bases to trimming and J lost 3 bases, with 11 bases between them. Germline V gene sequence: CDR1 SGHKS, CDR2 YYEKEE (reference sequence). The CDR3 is CASSFVTRDTEAFF. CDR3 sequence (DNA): TGTGCCAGCAGCTTTGTCACACGGGACACTGAAGCTTTCTTT.

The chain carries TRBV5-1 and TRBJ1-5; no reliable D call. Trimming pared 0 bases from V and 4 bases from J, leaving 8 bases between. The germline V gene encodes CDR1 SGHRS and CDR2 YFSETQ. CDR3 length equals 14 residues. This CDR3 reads CASSLDARNQPQHF. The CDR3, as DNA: TGCGCCAGCAGCTTGGATGCTCGAAATCAGCCCCAGCATTTT.

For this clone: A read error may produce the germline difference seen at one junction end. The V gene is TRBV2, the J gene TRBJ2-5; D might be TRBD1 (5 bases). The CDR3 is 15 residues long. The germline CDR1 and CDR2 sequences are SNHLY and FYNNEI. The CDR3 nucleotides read TGTGCCAGCAGTGAAGGTACAGGCTCCCAAAAGACCCAGTACTTC. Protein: CASSEGTGSQKTQYF.

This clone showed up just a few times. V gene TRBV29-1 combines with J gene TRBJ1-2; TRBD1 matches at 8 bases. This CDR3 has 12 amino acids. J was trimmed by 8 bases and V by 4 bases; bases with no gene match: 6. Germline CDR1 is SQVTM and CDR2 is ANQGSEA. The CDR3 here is CSVGRGLGGYTF. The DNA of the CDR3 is TGCAGCGTTGGCAGGGGGCTGGGAGGCTACACCTTC.

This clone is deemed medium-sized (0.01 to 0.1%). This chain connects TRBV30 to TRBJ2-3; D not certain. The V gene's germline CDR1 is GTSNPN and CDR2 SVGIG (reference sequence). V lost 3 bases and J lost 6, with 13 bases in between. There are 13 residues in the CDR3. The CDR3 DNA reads TGTGCCTGGAGAGGAGTCTCCCTCGATACGCAGTATTTT. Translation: CAWRGVSLDTQYF.

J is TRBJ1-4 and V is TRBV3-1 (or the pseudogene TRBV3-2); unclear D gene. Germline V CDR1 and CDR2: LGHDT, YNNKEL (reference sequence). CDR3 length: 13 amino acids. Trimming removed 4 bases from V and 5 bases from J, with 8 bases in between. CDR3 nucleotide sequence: TGTGCCAGCAGCCCATTGGCCAATGAAAAACTGTTTTTT. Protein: CASSPLANEKLFF.

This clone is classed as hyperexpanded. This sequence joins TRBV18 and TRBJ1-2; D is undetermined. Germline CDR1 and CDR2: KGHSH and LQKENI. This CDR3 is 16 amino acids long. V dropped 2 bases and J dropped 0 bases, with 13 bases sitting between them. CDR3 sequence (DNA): TGTGCCAGCTCACCATCAATAGTGCGAGCTAACTATGGCTACACCTTC. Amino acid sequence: CASSPSIVRANYGYTF. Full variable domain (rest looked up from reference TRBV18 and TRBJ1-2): NAGVMQNPRHLVRRRGQEARLRCSPMKGHSHVYWYRQLPEEGLKFMVYLQKENIIDESGMPKERFSAEFPKEGPSILRIQQVVRGDSAAYFCASSPSIVRANYGYTFGSGTRLTVV.

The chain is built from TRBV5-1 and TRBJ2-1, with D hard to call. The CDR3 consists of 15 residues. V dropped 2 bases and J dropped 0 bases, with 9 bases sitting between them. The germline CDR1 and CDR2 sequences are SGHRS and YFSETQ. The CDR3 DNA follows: TGCGCCAGCAGCTTAAAGGTGAGCTCCTACAATGAGCAGTTCTTC. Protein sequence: CASSLKVSSYNEQFF.

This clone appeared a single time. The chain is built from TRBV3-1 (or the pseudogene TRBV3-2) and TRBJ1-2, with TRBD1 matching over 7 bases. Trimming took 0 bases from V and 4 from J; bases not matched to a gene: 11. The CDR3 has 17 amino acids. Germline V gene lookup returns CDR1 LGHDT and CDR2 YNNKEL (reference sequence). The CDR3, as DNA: TGTGCCAGCAGCCAAGAGCAGGGGACAGCCTTCCTCTATGGCTACACCTTC. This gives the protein CASSQEQGTAFLYGYTF.

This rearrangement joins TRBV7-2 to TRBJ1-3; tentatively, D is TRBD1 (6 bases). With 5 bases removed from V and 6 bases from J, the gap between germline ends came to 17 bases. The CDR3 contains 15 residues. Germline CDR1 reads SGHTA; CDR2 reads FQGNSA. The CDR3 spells CASSNNRVRENTIYF. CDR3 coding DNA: TGTGCCAGCAGCAACAACAGGGTTCGCGAAAACACCATATATTTT. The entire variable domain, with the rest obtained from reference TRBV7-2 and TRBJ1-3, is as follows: GAGVSQSPSNKVTEKGKDVELRCDPISGHTALYWYRQSLGQGLEFLIYFQGNSAPDKSGLPSDRFSAERTGGSVSTLTIQRTQQEDSAVYLCASSNNRVRENTIYFGEGSWLTVV.

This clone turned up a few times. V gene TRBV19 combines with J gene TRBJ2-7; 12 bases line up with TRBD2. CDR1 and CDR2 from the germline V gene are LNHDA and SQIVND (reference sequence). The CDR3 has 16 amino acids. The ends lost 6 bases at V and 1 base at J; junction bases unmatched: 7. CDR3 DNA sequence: TGTGCCAGTAGCCAACTAGCGGGGGGCAGGTCCTACGAGCAGTACTTC. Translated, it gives CASSQLAGGRSYEQYF.

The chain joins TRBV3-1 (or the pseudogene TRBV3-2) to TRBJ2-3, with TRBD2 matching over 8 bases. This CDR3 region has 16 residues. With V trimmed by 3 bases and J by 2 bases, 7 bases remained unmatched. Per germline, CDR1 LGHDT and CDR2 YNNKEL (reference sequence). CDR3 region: CASSQLLADTTDTQYF. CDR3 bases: TGTGCCAGCAGCCAGCTACTAGCGGATACCACAGATACGCAGTATTTT.

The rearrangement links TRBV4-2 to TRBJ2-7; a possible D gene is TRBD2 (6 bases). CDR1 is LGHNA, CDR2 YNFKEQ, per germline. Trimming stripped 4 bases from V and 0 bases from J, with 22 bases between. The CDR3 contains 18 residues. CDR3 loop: CASSRGTGGLANSYEQYF. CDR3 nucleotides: TGTGCCAGCAGCCGCGGGACCGGCGGATTGGCCAACTCCTACGAGCAGTACTTC.

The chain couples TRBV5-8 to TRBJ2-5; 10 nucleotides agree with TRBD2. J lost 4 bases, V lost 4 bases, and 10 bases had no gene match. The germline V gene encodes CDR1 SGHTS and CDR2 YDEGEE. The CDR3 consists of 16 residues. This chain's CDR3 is CASSPGTSVRGETQYF. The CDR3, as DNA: TGTGCCAGCAGCCCAGGGACTAGCGTCCGGGGAGAGACCCAGTACTTC.

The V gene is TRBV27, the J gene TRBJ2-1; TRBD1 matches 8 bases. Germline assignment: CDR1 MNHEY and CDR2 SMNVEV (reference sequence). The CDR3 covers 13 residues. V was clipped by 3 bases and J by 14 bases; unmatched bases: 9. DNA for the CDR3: TGTGCCAGCAGTTTCAGGCAGGGGGCTCCTGAGTTCTTC. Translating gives CASSFRQGAPEFF.

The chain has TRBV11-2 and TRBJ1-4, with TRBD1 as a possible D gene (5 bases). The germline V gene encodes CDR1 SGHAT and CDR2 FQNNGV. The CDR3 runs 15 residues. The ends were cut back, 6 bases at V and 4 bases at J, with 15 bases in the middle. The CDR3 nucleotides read TGTGCCAGCAGTCACGGACAAACCGTTAATGAAAAACTGTTTTTT. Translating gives CASSHGQTVNEKLFF.

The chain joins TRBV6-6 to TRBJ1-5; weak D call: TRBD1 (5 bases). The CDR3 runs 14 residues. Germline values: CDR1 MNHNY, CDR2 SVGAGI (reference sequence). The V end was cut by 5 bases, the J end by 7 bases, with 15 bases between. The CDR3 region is CASSTPGGGQPQHF. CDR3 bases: TGTGCCAGCAGTACCCCCGGGGGAGGGCAGCCCCAGCATTTT.

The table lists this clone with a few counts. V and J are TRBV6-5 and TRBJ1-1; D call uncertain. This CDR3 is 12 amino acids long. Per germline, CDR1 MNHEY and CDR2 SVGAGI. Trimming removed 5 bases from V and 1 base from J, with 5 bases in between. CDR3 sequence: CASSLANTEAFF. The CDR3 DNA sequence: TGTGCCAGCAGTCTTGCGAACACTGAAGCTTTCTTT.

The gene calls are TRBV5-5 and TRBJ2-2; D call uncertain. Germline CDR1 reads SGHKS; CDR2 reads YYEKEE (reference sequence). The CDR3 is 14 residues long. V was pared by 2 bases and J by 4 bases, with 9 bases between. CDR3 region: CASSFQVLTGELFF. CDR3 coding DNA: TGTGCCAGCAGCTTCCAGGTGCTCACCGGGGAGCTGTTTTTT.

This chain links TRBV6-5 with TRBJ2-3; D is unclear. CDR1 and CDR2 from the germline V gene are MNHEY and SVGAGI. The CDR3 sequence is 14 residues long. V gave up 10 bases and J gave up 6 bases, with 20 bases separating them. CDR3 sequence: CAISSTHFTDTQYF. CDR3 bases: TGTGCCATCTCTAGTACTCACTTCACGGATACGCAGTATTTT.

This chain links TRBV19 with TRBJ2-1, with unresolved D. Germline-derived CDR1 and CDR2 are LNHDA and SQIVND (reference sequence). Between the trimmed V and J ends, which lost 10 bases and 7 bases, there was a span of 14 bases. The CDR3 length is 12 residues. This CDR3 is CATAPNLNEQFF. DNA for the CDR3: TGTGCCACCGCCCCGAACCTGAATGAGCAGTTCTTC.

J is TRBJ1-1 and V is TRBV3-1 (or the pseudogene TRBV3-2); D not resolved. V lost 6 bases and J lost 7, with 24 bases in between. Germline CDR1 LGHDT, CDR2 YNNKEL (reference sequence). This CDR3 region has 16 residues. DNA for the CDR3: TGTGCCAGCAGGGGGAGGGCCCCTTTCTATCGGGGTGAAGCTTTCTTT. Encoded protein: CASRGRAPFYRGEAFF.

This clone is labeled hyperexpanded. CDR3 amino acids: CASSTRLGAGATYEQYF. CDR3 DNA: TGTGCCAGCAGCACACGCCTGGGAGCGGGGGCCACCTACGAGCAGTACTTC. This chain links TRBV7-2 with TRBJ2-7; 8 bases match TRBD2. V shed 5 bases and J 2 bases; nucleotides not matched to a gene: 14. Germline-derived CDR1 and CDR2 are SGHTA and FQGNSA. This CDR3 contains 17 residues. Combining the CDR3 with reference TRBV7-2 and TRBJ2-7 gives the whole variable domain GAGVSQSPSNKVTEKGKDVELRCDPISGHTALYWYRQSLGQGLEFLIYFQGNSAPDKSGLPSDRFSAERTGGSVSTLTIQRTQQEDSAVYLCASSTRLGAGATYEQYFGPGTRLTVT.

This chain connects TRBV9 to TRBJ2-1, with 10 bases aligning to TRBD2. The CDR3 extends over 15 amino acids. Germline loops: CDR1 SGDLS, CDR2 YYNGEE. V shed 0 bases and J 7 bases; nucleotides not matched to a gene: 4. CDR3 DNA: TGTGCCAGCAGCGTAGAACTAGCGGGGAAGAATGAGCAGTTCTTC. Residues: CASSVELAGKNEQFF. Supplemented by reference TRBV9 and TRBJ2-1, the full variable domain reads DSGVTQTPKHLITATGQRVTLRCSPRSGDLSVYWYQQSLDQGLQFLIQYYNGEERAKGNILERFSAQQFPDLHSELNLSSLELGDSALYFCASSVELAGKNEQFFGPGTRLTVL.

CDR3 region: CASRNREGFDYTF. The CDR3, as DNA: TGTGCCAGCAGGAACAGGGAAGGCTTCGACTACACCTTC. The rearrangement links TRBV6-5 to TRBJ1-2, with a possible D match to TRBD1 (6 bases). V was cut by 6 bases and J by 10 bases, with 18 bases left in between. This CDR3 spans 13 amino acids. Germline CDR1 MNHEY, CDR2 SVGAGI.

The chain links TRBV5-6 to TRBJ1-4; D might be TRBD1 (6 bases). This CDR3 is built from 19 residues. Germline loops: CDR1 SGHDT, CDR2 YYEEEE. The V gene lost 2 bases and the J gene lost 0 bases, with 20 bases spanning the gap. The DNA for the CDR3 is TGTGCCAGCAGCTTATACCGGGACATTGGGCATGCAACTAATGAAAAACTGTTTTTT. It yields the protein CASSLYRDIGHATNEKLFF.